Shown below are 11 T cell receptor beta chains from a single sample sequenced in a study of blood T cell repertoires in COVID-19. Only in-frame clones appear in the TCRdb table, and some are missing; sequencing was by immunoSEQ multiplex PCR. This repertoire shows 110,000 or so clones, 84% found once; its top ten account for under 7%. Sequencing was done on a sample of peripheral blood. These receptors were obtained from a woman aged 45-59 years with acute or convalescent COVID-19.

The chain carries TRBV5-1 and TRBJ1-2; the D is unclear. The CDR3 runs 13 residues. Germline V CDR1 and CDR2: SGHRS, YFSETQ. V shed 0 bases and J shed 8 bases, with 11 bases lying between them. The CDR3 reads CASSLGGVEGYTF. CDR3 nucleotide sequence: TGCGCCAGCAGCTTGGGAGGAGTGGAAGGCTACACCTTC.

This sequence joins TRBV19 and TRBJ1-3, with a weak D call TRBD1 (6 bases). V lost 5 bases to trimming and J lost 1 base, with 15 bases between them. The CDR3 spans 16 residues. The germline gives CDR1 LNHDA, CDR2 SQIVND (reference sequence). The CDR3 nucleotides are TGTGCCAGTAGTCCGCAACAGGGACGATCTGGAAACACCATATATTTT. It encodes CASSPQQGRSGNTIYF. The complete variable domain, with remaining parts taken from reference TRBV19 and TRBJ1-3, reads DGGITQSPKYLFRKEGQNVTLSCEQNLNHDAMYWYRQDPGQGLRLIYYSQIVNDFQKGDIAEGYSVSREKKESFPLTVTSAQKNPTAFYLCASSPQQGRSGNTIYFGEGSWLTVV.

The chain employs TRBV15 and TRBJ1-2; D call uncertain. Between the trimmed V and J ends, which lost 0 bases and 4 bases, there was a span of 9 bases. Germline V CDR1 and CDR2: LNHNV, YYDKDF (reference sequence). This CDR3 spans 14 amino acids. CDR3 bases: TGTGCCACCAGCAGAGAGGCAGGCCCCTATGGCTACACCTTC. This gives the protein CATSREAGPYGYTF.

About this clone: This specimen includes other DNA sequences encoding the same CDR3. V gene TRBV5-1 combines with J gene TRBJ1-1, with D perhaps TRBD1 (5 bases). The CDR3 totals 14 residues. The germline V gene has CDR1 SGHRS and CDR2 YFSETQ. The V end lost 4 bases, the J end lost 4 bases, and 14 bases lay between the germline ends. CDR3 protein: CASSKGGVGTEAFF. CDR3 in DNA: TGCGCCAGCAGCAAAGGAGGGGTGGGCACTGAAGCTTTCTTT.

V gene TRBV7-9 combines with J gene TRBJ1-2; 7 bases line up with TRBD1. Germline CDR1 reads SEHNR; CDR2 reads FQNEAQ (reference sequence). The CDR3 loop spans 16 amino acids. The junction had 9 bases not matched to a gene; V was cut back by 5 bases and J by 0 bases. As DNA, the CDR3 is TGTGCCAGCAGCCCCGGACAGGCCGGGTCTAACTATGGCTACACCTTC. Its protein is CASSPGQAGSNYGYTF.

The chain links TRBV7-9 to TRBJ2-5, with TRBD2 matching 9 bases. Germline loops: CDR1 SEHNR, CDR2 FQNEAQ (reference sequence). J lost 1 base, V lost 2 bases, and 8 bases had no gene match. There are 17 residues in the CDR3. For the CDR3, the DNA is TGTGCCAGCAGCTTACCTTTTCGCGGGGGGGCCCAAGAGACCCAGTACTTC. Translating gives CASSLPFRGGAQETQYF.

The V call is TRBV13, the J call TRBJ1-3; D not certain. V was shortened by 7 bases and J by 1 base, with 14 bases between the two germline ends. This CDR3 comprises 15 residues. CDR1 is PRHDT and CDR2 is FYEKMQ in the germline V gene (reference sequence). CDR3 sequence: CASTKARASGNTIYF. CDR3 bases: TGTGCCAGCACTAAAGCGCGGGCGTCTGGAAACACCATATATTTT.

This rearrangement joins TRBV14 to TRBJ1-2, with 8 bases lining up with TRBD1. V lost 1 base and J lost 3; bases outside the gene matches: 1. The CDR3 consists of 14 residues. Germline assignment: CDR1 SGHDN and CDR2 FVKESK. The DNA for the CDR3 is TGTGCCAGCAGCCAAGGGACAGGGTACTATGGCTACACCTTC. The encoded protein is CASSQGTGYYGYTF.

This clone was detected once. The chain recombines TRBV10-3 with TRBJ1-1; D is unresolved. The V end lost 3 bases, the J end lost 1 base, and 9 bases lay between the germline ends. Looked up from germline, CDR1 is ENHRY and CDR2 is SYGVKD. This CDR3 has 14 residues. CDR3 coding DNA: TGTGCCATCAGTGATCCAGGAAGGAACACTGAAGCTTTCTTT. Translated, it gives CAISDPGRNTEAFF.

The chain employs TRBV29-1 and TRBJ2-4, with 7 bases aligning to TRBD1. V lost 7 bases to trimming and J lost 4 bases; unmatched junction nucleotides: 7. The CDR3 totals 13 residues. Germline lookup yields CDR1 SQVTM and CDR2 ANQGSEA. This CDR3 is CSAKGALKNIQYF. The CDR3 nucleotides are TGCAGCGCCAAGGGGGCTCTTAAAAACATTCAGTACTTC.

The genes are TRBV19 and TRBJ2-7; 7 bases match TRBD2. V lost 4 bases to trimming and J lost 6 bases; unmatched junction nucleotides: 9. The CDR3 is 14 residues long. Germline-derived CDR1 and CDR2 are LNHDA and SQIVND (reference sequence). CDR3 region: CASSSLGRNGEQYF. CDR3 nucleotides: TGTGCCAGTAGTAGCCTCGGGAGGAACGGCGAGCAGTACTTC. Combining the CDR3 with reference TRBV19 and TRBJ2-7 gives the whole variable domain DGGITQSPKYLFRKEGQNVTLSCEQNLNHDAMYWYRQDPGQGLRLIYYSQIVNDFQKGDIAEGYSVSREKKESFPLTVTSAQKNPTAFYLCASSSLGRNGEQYFGPGTRLTVT.